A single TCR beta chain is shown here with its context. No antigen is known for it. These data come from a study of post-analysis software for immune sequencing data. General observations from the study: About five TRBV segments, including TRBV5-6, TRBV5-1 and TRBV20-1, were more frequent in patients than controls.

Prepared libraries of TCR beta cDNA carried unique molecular identifiers. TCRdb redid the calling of the PCR reads with MiXCR, one entry per CDR3 protein. Seen here are 800,000 to 950,000 distinct CDR3 sequences, roughly 50% observed once, and the top ten hold about 4.8%. The CDR3 runs 15 residues. V lost 4 bases and J 5 bases, leaving 21 bases between the germline ends. Looked up from germline, CDR1 is SQVTM and CDR2 is ANQGSEA. The gene calls are TRBV29-1 and TRBJ2-7; maybe TRBD2 (6 bases). This clonotype was obtained from a girl aged 5 to 17 with multiple sclerosis. Sample: blood. CDR3 in DNA: TGCAGCGTTGCCCTCGCTTTGCGGGGAATCGACGAGCAGTACTTC. Protein sequence: CSVALALRGIDEQYF.